These 20 T cell receptor beta chains were all obtained from the same sample, sequenced in a study of patients and donors after allogeneic stem cell transplantation. TCRdb re-analysed the RT-PCR reads in MiXCR, keeping a single row per CDR3 protein. The sample has about a million distinct CDR3 sequences, about a sixth seen once. Sequencing used blood, either unsorted or a sorted T cell fraction (not recorded which). The receptors shown here come from a human donor who was either an allogeneic HSCT recipient or a stem cell or donor lymphocyte infusion donor (not recorded which). It is not recorded whose cells these are; they may come from a transplant donor.

This clonotype was found once. V and J are TRBV4-1 and TRBJ2-7; the match to TRBD1 covers 7 bases. Germline V gene sequence: CDR1 MGHRA, CDR2 YSYEKL. V gave up 1 base and J gave up 0 bases; unmatched junction bases: 6. This CDR3 has 16 residues. Here the CDR3 DNA reads TGCGCCAGCAGCCAAGGCCCCGGGACAGCCTCCTACGAGCAGTACTTC. Translated: CASSQGPGTASYEQYF.

The chain employs TRBV9 and TRBJ1-2; D perhaps matches TRBD1 (6 bases). The ends were cut back, 0 bases at V and 0 bases at J, with 15 bases in the middle. The CDR3 totals 17 residues. Germline CDR1 SGDLS, CDR2 YYNGEE. As DNA, the CDR3 is TGTGCCAGCAGCGTAGATGGGGGCCCCCGAGCTAACTATGGCTACACCTTC. Protein: CASSVDGGPRANYGYTF.

The V and J genes are TRBV12-3 or TRBV12-4 and TRBJ2-1; no definite D call. The CDR3 loop spans 12 amino acids. Trimming pared 6 bases from V and 5 bases from J, leaving 8 bases between. The CDR3 DNA reads as TGTGCCAGCAGACATCAAAACAATGAGCAGTTCTTC. It encodes CASRHQNNEQFF.

This rearrangement joins TRBV24-1 to TRBJ2-1; 9 bases agree with TRBD1. V lost 1 base, J lost 2 bases, and 14 bases stayed unmatched. CDR1 and CDR2 from the germline V gene are KGHDR and SFDVKD. This CDR3 region has 20 residues. The CDR3 coding sequence is TGTGCCACCAGTGATTTTCCGCGGACAGGGGACGCCTGGACCTACAATGAGCAGTTCTTC. This codes for CATSDFPRTGDAWTYNEQFF.

The genes are TRBV12-3 or TRBV12-4 and TRBJ2-1; 9 bases match TRBD2. V lost 7 bases, J lost 6 bases, and 7 bases stayed unmatched. This CDR3 contains 14 residues. The chain's CDR3 is CASTAAGGANEQFF. CDR3 nucleotide sequence: TGTGCCAGCACCGCAGCGGGAGGAGCCAATGAGCAGTTCTTC.

This clonotype was seen more than once but under ten times. The rearrangement uses TRBV4-2 and TRBJ2-2; 8 bases align to TRBD2. This CDR3 contains 17 residues. V shed 4 bases, J shed 3 bases, and the junction held 10 bases outside the gene matches. Looked up from germline, CDR1 is LGHNA and CDR2 is YNFKEQ. CDR3 amino acids: CASSLIGGGSYTGELFF. The CDR3 DNA is TGTGCCAGCAGCCTCATCGGGGGGGGGTCGTACACCGGGGAGCTGTTTTTT.

This clonotype was seen a few times. The genes are TRBV7-9 and TRBJ1-2; 8 positions agree with TRBD1. V was pared by 4 bases and J by 6 bases, with 7 bases of the junction left unmatched. Looked up from germline, CDR1 is SEHNR and CDR2 is FQNEAQ (reference sequence). The CDR3 spans 14 residues. The CDR3 sequence: CASSYLDRVDGYTF. The CDR3 DNA sequence: TGTGCCAGCAGCTACCTGGACAGGGTGGATGGCTACACCTTC.

In this sample, this clonotype turned up a few times. The chain joins TRBV12-3 or TRBV12-4 to TRBJ1-2; D might be TRBD1 (5 bases). The CDR3 totals 12 residues. The ends were cut back, 8 bases at V and 5 bases at J, with 12 bases in the middle. The CDR3 here is CASLSGGYGYTF. The CDR3 DNA is TGTGCCAGCCTCTCCGGGGGGTATGGCTACACCTTC.

V gene TRBV7-8 combines with J gene TRBJ1-3; the D is unclear. V gave up 4 bases and J gave up 2 bases, with 12 bases separating them. The germline CDR1 and CDR2 sequences are SGHVS and FQNEAQ. This CDR3 has 15 residues. The chain's CDR3 is CASSSHRVTGNTIYF. The CDR3 nucleotides read TGTGCCAGCAGCTCCCACAGAGTAACTGGAAACACCATATATTTT. The full variable domain, with the rest looked up from reference TRBV7-8 and TRBJ1-3, is GAGVSQSPRYKVAKRGQDVALRCDPISGHVSLFWYQQALGQGPEFLTYFQNEAQLDKSGLPSDRFFAERPEGSVSTLKIQRTQQEDSAVYLCASSSHRVTGNTIYFGEGSWLTVV.

J is TRBJ1-6 and V is TRBV12-3 or TRBV12-4; 7 bases line up with TRBD1. The V and J ends lost 2 bases and 6 bases, in that order; junction bases with no gene match: 4. The CDR3 extends over 15 amino acids. CDR3 sequence (DNA): TGTGCCAGCAGTTTAAACAGGGGTGGTAATTCACCCCTCCACTTT. It is translated as CASSLNRGGNSPLHF.

Notes on this clonotype: Germline and junction disagree at one end, which may indicate a read error. The gene calls are TRBV20-1 and TRBJ2-7; perhaps TRBD1 as D (6 bases). Germline loops: CDR1 DFQATT, CDR2 SNEGSKA (reference sequence). The CDR3 runs to 13 residues. CDR3 loop: CSARGTEPWVVDF. The CDR3 DNA reads as TGCAGTGCTAGAGGGACAGAGCCGTGGGTCGTGGACTTC.

Only a few counts were recorded for this clonotype. The chain recombines TRBV6-5 with TRBJ2-5; 11 bases fit TRBD2. Trimming took 4 bases from V and 1 from J; bases not matched to a gene: 2. Germline values: CDR1 MNHEY, CDR2 SVGAGI. CDR3 length equals 15 residues. The CDR3 here is CASSFSGGGQETQYF. The DNA of the CDR3 is TGTGCCAGCAGTTTTAGCGGGGGGGGCCAAGAGACCCAGTACTTC.

CDR3 in amino acids: CSAPSGSEQFF. CDR3 nucleotide sequence: TGCAGTGCCCCTAGCGGGAGTGAGCAGTTCTTC. V usage is TRBV20-1 and J usage is TRBJ2-1; 10 bases are a match to TRBD2. Losses at the gene ends were 6 bases for V and 9 bases for J; bases not matched to a gene: 2. Germline assignment: CDR1 DFQATT and CDR2 SNEGSKA (reference sequence). The CDR3 consists of 11 residues.

The sample holds a few counts of this clonotype. This chain joins TRBV6-5 and TRBJ1-5, with D possibly TRBD1 on 6 matching bases. Germline CDR1 is MNHEY and CDR2 is SVGAGI. V was trimmed by 1 base and J by 5 bases, leaving 12 bases between them. This CDR3 is built from 15 residues. In DNA, the CDR3 is TGTGCCAGCAGTTACTTCATGCCAGGGGATCAGCCCCAGCATTTT. Translation: CASSYFMPGDQPQHF.

This clonotype has a handful of counts. This sequence joins TRBV20-1 and TRBJ1-5, with 7 bases that match TRBD1. The CDR3 has 13 residues. V lost 0 bases, J lost 6 bases, and 2 bases stayed unmatched. Per germline, CDR1 DFQATT and CDR2 SNEGSKA (reference sequence). CDR3 DNA: TGCAGTGCTAGAGAGGCAGGGGGTCAGCCCCAGCATTTT. Encoded protein: CSAREAGGQPQHF.

This clonotype was seen only a few times. This chain joins TRBV7-2 and TRBJ2-1; 9 bases agree with TRBD1. There are 14 residues in the CDR3. Germline V gene lookup returns CDR1 SGHTA and CDR2 FQGNSA. V gave up 2 bases and J gave up 6 bases; unmatched junction bases: 2. CDR3 sequence: CASSLNRGLNEQFF. DNA for the CDR3: TGTGCCAGCAGCTTAAACAGGGGGCTCAATGAGCAGTTCTTC.

In its sample, this clonotype was seen once. The chain uses TRBV27 and TRBJ1-2; 8 bases are a match to TRBD1. V trimming: 4 bases; J trimming: 2 bases; junction bases outside the gene matches: 6. The CDR3 runs to 15 residues. CDR1 and CDR2 (germline): MNHEY, SMNVEV (reference sequence). The CDR3 loop is CASSSNRGFNYGYTF. The CDR3, as DNA: TGTGCCAGCAGTTCGAACAGGGGGTTCAACTATGGCTACACCTTC.

The rearrangement uses TRBV11-2 and TRBJ1-2; 8 bases line up with TRBD1. CDR3 length: 17 residues. Germline CDR1 is SGHAT and CDR2 is FQNNGV. The junction had 14 bases not matched to a gene; V was cut back by 4 bases and J by 4 bases. The CDR3 DNA reads TGTGCCAGCAGCTCCCTCCGTTCCCCGGACAGGGTCTATGGCTACACCTTC. Encoded protein: CASSSLRSPDRVYGYTF.

Only a few counts were recorded for this clonotype. The chain recombines TRBV3-1 with TRBJ2-3; 14 bases are a match to TRBD2. CDR1 and CDR2 (germline): LGHDT, YNNKEL (reference sequence). The length of the CDR3 is 19 residues. Trimming at V came to 0 bases and at J to 3 bases, leaving 8 bases not matched to a gene. CDR3 in amino acids: CASSQDDPGTSGRTDTQYF. For the CDR3, the DNA is TGTGCCAGCAGCCAAGACGACCCAGGGACTAGCGGGAGAACAGATACGCAGTATTTT.

This chain connects TRBV20-1 to TRBJ2-1; D is possibly TRBD1 or TRBD2 (5 bases each). With 6 bases removed from V and 2 bases from J, the gap between germline ends came to 14 bases. This CDR3 spans 14 amino acids. Per the germline V gene, CDR1 is DFQATT and CDR2 is SNEGSKA (reference sequence). In DNA form, the CDR3 reads TGCAGTGCCAGCCCGGGACGGCCCTACAATGAGCAGTTCTTC. The encoded protein is CSASPGRPYNEQFF.